This TCR beta chain is drawn from a study of blood T cell repertoires in COVID-19. The CDR3 contains 17 residues. V lost 5 bases to trimming and J lost 0 bases; unmatched junction nucleotides: 7. Per germline, CDR1 KGHDR and CDR2 SFDVKD. As processed by the authors: Nucleated cell counts were estimated from reference gene primer amplification. Using immunoSEQ multiplex PCR, the repertoire was profiled, and TCRdb retains in-frame clones only, with some absent. V, J and clone size are taken as reported in that table, and D and trimming were inferred from the DNA itself. This sample carries 300,000 to 450,000 clones, almost 90% of them seen once, and the ten largest clones take 1%.

The specimen sequenced was PBMCs or T cells enriched from blood (not recorded which). This TCR was recovered from a woman in her 30s who had been exposed to COVID-19. The chain recombines TRBV24-1 with TRBJ2-1; TRBD2 matches at 9 bases. This CDR3 is CATSAGSGGSSYNEQFF. The CDR3 DNA reads TGTGCCACCAGTGCGGGTAGCGGGGGAAGCTCCTACAATGAGCAGTTCTTC.